These T cell receptor beta chains were read from a single sample in a study of blood T cell repertoires in COVID-19. The table came from immunoSEQ multiplex PCR; TCRdb's copy has only in-frame clones and leaves some out. This sample has some 260,000 clones; around 80% occur once, and the top ten carry roughly 4%. The sequencing sample was made of peripheral blood. These receptors were collected from a woman aged 40 to 49 with active or convalescent COVID-19. Both conserved end residues are part of each CDR3. The D gene is left open where the match is weak. Size values are once, few and many counts, or a class for expanded clones, and some rows have none.

cdr3_aa cdr3_nt j_call clone_size v_call d_call
CASSRRTGGYEQYF TGTGCCAGCAGCCGCAGGACAGGGGGCTACGAGCAGTACTTC TRBJ2-7 - TRBV11-2 TRBD1
CSVVPGSNQPQHF TGCAGCGTTGTACCCGGGAGTAATCAGCCCCAGCATTTT TRBJ1-5 - TRBV29-1 -
CASSLAWSSYEQYF TGTGCCAGCAGCTTGGCATGGAGTTCCTACGAGCAGTACTTC TRBJ2-7 - TRBV5-5 -
CASSPVGAGGLTNEQFF TGTGCCAGCAGCCCCGTCGGGGCGGGGGGTTTAACCAATGAGCAGTTCTTC TRBJ2-1 - TRBV9 TRBD2
CASSATGGTGTEAFF TGTGCCAGCAGCGCTACCGGGGGGACGGGCACTGAAGCTTTCTTT TRBJ1-1 - TRBV7-6 -
CASGPQGRYNYGYTF TGTGCCAGCGGCCCTCAGGGGCGTTATAACTATGGCTACACCTTC TRBJ1-2 - TRBV19 -
CASSSISDPYNEQFF TGTGCCAGCAGCTCCATTAGTGATCCCTACAATGAGCAGTTCTTC TRBJ2-1 - TRBV7-3 -
CASSLGLTGGNFYNEQFF TGTGCCAGCAGCTTAGGCCTAACAGGGGGTAATTTTTACAATGAGCAGTTCTTC TRBJ2-1 - TRBV7-8 TRBD1
CASSHLGRERGWNEQFF TGCGCCAGCAGCCATCTAGGCCGCGAGCGGGGTTGGAATGAGCAGTTCTTC TRBJ2-1 few TRBV4-1 TRBD2
CASSYGGGEETQYF TGCGCCAGCAGCTACGGCGGGGGGGAAGAGACCCAGTACTTC TRBJ2-5 few TRBV5-1 TRBD2